The 18 T cell receptor beta chains below come from one sample, sequenced in a study of T cells after yellow fever vaccination. A single record per CDR3 protein comes from TCRdb applying MiXCR to the 5' RACE reads. The sample lists 310,000 or so distinct CDR3 sequences; around 7% were seen once. The sample in question was PBMCs, obtained more than 35 days after the first yellow fever vaccination. These receptor sequences come from a man aged 18 to 29 who received the YFV17D yellow fever vaccine.

The genes are TRBV7-9 and TRBJ1-2; D not resolved. Trimming took 1 base from V and 14 from J, leaving 11 bases between them. Per germline, CDR1 SEHNR and CDR2 FQNEAQ (reference sequence). There are 11 residues in the CDR3. As DNA, the CDR3 is TGTGCCAGCAGCTTAGTAGGTCGACGTACCTTC. Translated: CASSLVGRRTF. Drawing the rest from reference TRBV7-9 and TRBJ1-2, the complete variable domain is DTGVSQNPRHKITKRGQNVTFRCDPISEHNRLYWYRQTLGQGPEFLTYFQNEAQLEKSRLLSDRFSAERPKGSFSTLEIQRTEQGDSAMYLCASSLVGRRTFGSGTRLTVV.

This chain connects TRBV6-2 or TRBV6-3 to TRBJ2-5; 7 positions match TRBD2. J gave up 9 bases and V 0 bases, and 4 bases lay outside the gene matches. This CDR3 has 13 residues. CDR1 and CDR2 (germline): MNHEY, SVGEGT. CDR3 coding DNA: TGTGCCAGCAGTTACTCGCTGGGAGGGGCCCAGTACTTC. Residues: CASSYSLGGAQYF.

The rearrangement uses TRBV9 and TRBJ1-4; 8 bases fit TRBD1. Unmatched junction bases numbered 5, after V lost 3 bases and J lost 7 bases. The CDR3 totals 14 residues. Germline-derived CDR1 and CDR2 are SGDLS and YYNGEE. This CDR3 reads CASSDQTGVEKLFF. The CDR3 region has the DNA TGTGCCAGCAGCGACCAGACAGGGGTTGAAAAACTGTTTTTT.

In its sample, this clonotype was seen a few times. This chain links TRBV5-1 with TRBJ2-1; either TRBD1 or TRBD2 may fit D (5 bases each). The CDR3 consists of 16 residues. The V gene's germline CDR1 is SGHRS and CDR2 YFSETQ. Trimming stripped 5 bases from V and 7 bases from J, with 22 bases between. CDR3 residues: CASRDPGPSPTNEQFF. CDR3 in DNA: TGCGCCAGCAGGGATCCGGGACCCTCCCCGACAAATGAGCAGTTCTTC. Full variable domain (outside the CDR3, taken from reference TRBV5-1 and TRBJ2-1): KAGVTQTPRYLIKTRGQQVTLSCSPISGHRSVSWYQQTPGQGLQFLFEYFSETQRNKGNFPGRFSGRQFSNSRSEMNVSTLELGDSALYLCASRDPGPSPTNEQFFGPGTRLTVL.

This clonotype has a handful of counts. The chain has TRBV6-1 and TRBJ1-5, with 8 nucleotides matching TRBD1. Trimming took 6 bases from V and 0 from J; bases not matched to a gene: 4. CDR3 length: 15 residues. Looked up from germline, CDR1 is MNHNS and CDR2 is SASEGT. CDR3 sequence (DNA): TGTGCCAGCAGGCAGACAGGGGATAGCAATCAGCCCCAGCATTTT. Translating it yields CASRQTGDSNQPQHF.

The chain uses TRBV14 and TRBJ1-6, with D hard to call. V lost 1 base and J lost 6, with 10 bases in between. Germline-derived CDR1 and CDR2 are SGHDN and FVKESK. This CDR3 is built from 15 residues. This chain's CDR3 is CASSQVWAANSPLHF. The CDR3 DNA follows: TGTGCCAGCAGCCAAGTTTGGGCAGCTAATTCACCCCTCCACTTT.

This clonotype was detected only once. This may arise from a read error, as a much more abundant clone is one base away. This sequence joins TRBV5-1 and TRBJ2-5, with no clear D. Deletions cut 6 bases from V and 3 bases from J, with 15 bases between. This CDR3 is 14 amino acids long. CDR1 and CDR2 from the germline V gene are SGHRS and YFSETQ. CDR3 loop: CASTPGRTEETQYF. The CDR3 bases are TGCGCCAGCACCCCCGGACGGACCGAAGAGACCCAGTACTTC.

The chain combines TRBV7-6 with TRBJ1-1; TRBD1 is a possible D gene (5 bases). The CDR3 loop spans 14 amino acids. From germline, CDR1 is SGHVS and CDR2 FNYEAQ. V lost 5 bases, J lost 3 bases, and 13 bases lay in between. The CDR3 reads CASSEGLRDTEAFF. CDR3 sequence (DNA): TGTGCCAGCAGCGAGGGACTTAGAGACACTGAAGCTTTCTTT.

The chain employs TRBV27 and TRBJ2-7, with 8 bases fitting TRBD1. Germline V gene lookup returns CDR1 MNHEY and CDR2 SMNVEV (reference sequence). Losses at the gene ends were 7 bases for V and 2 bases for J; bases not matched to a gene: 7. CDR3 size: 14 residues. CDR3 sequence (DNA): TGTGCCAGCAAACTCAAACAGGGGGCCTACGAGCAGTACGTC. Translating it yields CASKLKQGAYEQYV.

This clonotype was seen a few times. This sequence joins TRBV10-3 and TRBJ2-1; 12 bases line up with TRBD2. Germline V lookup: CDR1 ENHRY, CDR2 SYGVKD. The junction had 9 bases not matched to a gene; V was cut back by 2 bases and J by 1 base. The CDR3 consists of 19 residues. The CDR3 loop reads CAISEPFLTSGGSYNEQFF. The CDR3 DNA follows: TGTGCCATCAGTGAGCCCTTCCTGACTAGCGGGGGTTCCTACAATGAGCAGTTCTTC.

The rearrangement uses TRBV30 and TRBJ2-7, with 10 bases identical to TRBD2. The CDR3 covers 17 residues. CDR1 is GTSNPN, CDR2 SVGIG, per germline (reference sequence). V shed 1 base and J 7 bases; nucleotides not matched to a gene: 16. The CDR3 loop reads CAWSDRLAGAGRGEQYF. Written as DNA, the CDR3 is TGTGCCTGGAGTGACCGGCTAGCGGGGGCCGGGAGGGGGGAGCAGTACTTC. The whole variable domain, filled in from reference TRBV30 and TRBJ2-7, reads SQTIHQWPATLVQPVGSPLSLECTVEGTSNPNLYWYRQAAGRGLQLLFYSVGIGQISSEVPQNLSASRPQDRQFILSSKKLLLSDSGFYLCAWSDRLAGAGRGEQYFGPGTRLTVT.

This clonotype has only a few counts. The chain recombines TRBV12-3 or TRBV12-4 with TRBJ2-2, with D uncertain. The V end was cut by 10 bases, the J end by 0 bases, with 15 bases between. This CDR3 contains 15 residues. The CDR3 loop is CATRGGPSNTGELFF. In DNA, the CDR3 is TGTGCCACCCGAGGTGGGCCATCGAACACCGGGGAGCTGTTTTTT.

This clonotype was found a few times. The chain carries TRBV2 and TRBJ2-1, with D possibly being TRBD1 or TRBD2 (5 bases each). CDR3 length: 14 amino acids. V dropped 7 bases and J dropped 9 bases, with 19 bases sitting between them. Per the germline V gene, CDR1 is SNHLY and CDR2 is FYNNEI. CDR3 in DNA: TGTGCCAGCATCCGGGACCAGATGATTGGTGAGCAGTTCTTC. Protein sequence: CASIRDQMIGEQFF.

The CDR3 protein is CASSLHRDLVEETQYF. Here the CDR3 DNA reads TGTGCCAGCAGCCTACACAGGGACCTAGTAGAAGAGACCCAGTACTTC. This sequence joins TRBV7-2 and TRBJ2-5; D is perhaps TRBD1 (6 bases). CDR3 length equals 16 residues. Trimming stripped 5 bases from V and 3 bases from J, with 19 bases between. Germline-derived CDR1 and CDR2 are SGHTA and FQGNSA.

A few counts support this clonotype. The chain is built from TRBV28 and TRBJ2-2; 8 nucleotides align to TRBD2. V was pared by 4 bases and J by 4 bases, with 5 bases of the junction left unmatched. The CDR3 length is 15 residues. The germline V gene encodes CDR1 MDHEN and CDR2 SYDVKM. The CDR3 coding sequence is TGTGCCAGCAGTTCGGGGGGGCCGGGCACCGGGGAGCTGTTTTTT. It specifies CASSSGGPGTGELFF.

This clonotype was recorded at least ten times. The V gene is TRBV5-1, the J gene TRBJ1-1; a weak D match, TRBD1 (5 bases). Germline-derived CDR1 and CDR2 are SGHRS and YFSETQ. The CDR3 is 13 residues long. With 2 bases removed from V and 5 bases from J, the gap between germline ends came to 10 bases. CDR3 amino acids: CASSFSGDTEAFF. The CDR3, as DNA: TGCGCCAGCAGCTTCTCGGGGGATACTGAAGCTTTCTTT. Looking up the rest from reference TRBV5-1 and TRBJ1-1 gives the full variable domain: KAGVTQTPRYLIKTRGQQVTLSCSPISGHRSVSWYQQTPGQGLQFLFEYFSETQRNKGNFPGRFSGRQFSNSRSEMNVSTLELGDSALYLCASSFSGDTEAFFGQGTRLTVV.

This clonotype was counted many times. V and J are TRBV7-9 and TRBJ2-5; D is undetermined. This CDR3 is built from 13 residues. The ends were cut back, 2 bases at V and 5 bases at J, with 9 bases in the middle. Germline V lookup: CDR1 SEHNR, CDR2 FQNEAQ (reference sequence). The CDR3 region has the DNA TGTGCCAGCAGCTTATGGGCGGTCGAGACCCAGTACTTC. It translates to CASSLWAVETQYF. Together with reference TRBV7-9 and TRBJ2-5, the CDR3 gives the full variable domain: DTGVSQNPRHKITKRGQNVTFRCDPISEHNRLYWYRQTLGQGPEFLTYFQNEAQLEKSRLLSDRFSAERPKGSFSTLEIQRTEQGDSAMYLCASSLWAVETQYFGPGTRLLVL.

The rearrangement uses TRBV12-3 or TRBV12-4 and TRBJ2-4; maybe TRBD2 (5 bases). The V gene lost 3 bases and the J gene lost 10 bases, with 7 bases spanning the gap. This CDR3 region has 11 residues. For the CDR3, the DNA is TGTGCCAGCAGTTTCCGGGAAATTCAGTACTTC. Its translation: CASSFREIQYF.